What follows are 14 T cell receptor beta chains derived from one specimen sequenced in a study of beta chain features in type 1 diabetes. Reverse transcription of all isolated RNA meant that expressed TCRB transcripts were sequenced. TCRdb's copy holds only in-frame clones and misses some; the assay was immunoSEQ multiplex PCR. Counted here are 680,000 or so clones, 15% to 19% occurring once; the ten biggest clones make up around 0.095%. The sample comprised naive CD4+ T cells from blood. All receptors come from a man aged 18 to 29 in good health.

This clone was counted between two and nine times. The DNA for the CDR3 is TGTGCCAGCAGTTTATCCGGTGTATCTAGGGCTGGGGCCAACGTCCTGACTTTC. It specifies CASSLSGVSRAGANVLTF. J is TRBJ2-6 and V is TRBV28; D remains unclear. The germline CDR1 and CDR2 sequences are MDHEN and SYDVKM. Trimming pared 1 base from V and 2 bases from J, leaving 15 bases between. The CDR3 covers 18 residues.

The chain employs TRBV4-1 and TRBJ2-1, with a tentative D call TRBD2 (7 bases). Germline V gene sequence: CDR1 MGHRA, CDR2 YSYEKL. This CDR3 comprises 14 residues. V dropped 3 bases and J dropped 10 bases, with 16 bases sitting between them. The CDR3 sequence: CASSHPAGAREQFF. Here the CDR3 DNA reads TGCGCCAGCAGCCACCCCGCGGGGGCAAGGGAGCAGTTCTTC.

The chain carries TRBV25-1 and TRBJ2-3, with D possibly TRBD2 on 6 matching bases. CDR1 and CDR2 (germline): MGHDK, SYGVNS. There are 15 residues in the CDR3. Trimming took off 5 bases at V and 6 bases at J, with 18 bases between the two ends. The CDR3 coding sequence is TGTGCCAGCAGTCCAGGAGGAGGGCTGGGGGATACGCAGTATTTT. This codes for CASSPGGGLGDTQYF.

This chain uses TRBV19 with TRBJ1-5; D unresolved. Between the trimmed V and J ends, which lost 1 base and 0 bases, there was a span of 7 bases. Germline values: CDR1 LNHDA, CDR2 SQIVND (reference sequence). The CDR3 is 15 amino acids. For the CDR3, the DNA is TGTGCCAGTAGTATAGGGAGATTTAGCAATCAGCCCCAGCATTTT. Residues: CASSIGRFSNQPQHF.

This clone was counted only a few times. This chain links TRBV6-1 with TRBJ2-3; D is perhaps TRBD1 (6 bases). V lost 3 bases, J lost 3 bases, and 13 bases lay in between. Germline values: CDR1 MNHNS, CDR2 SASEGT. This CDR3 is built from 15 residues. CDR3 sequence: CASSDMGAQTDTQYF. In nucleotides, the CDR3 is TGTGCCAGCAGTGATATGGGGGCGCAGACAGATACGCAGTATTTT.

The CDR3 coding sequence is TGTGCCAGCAGCCCCCAAGGGACTAGCCCATCAGATACGCAGTATTTT. Translating gives CASSPQGTSPSDTQYF. This chain connects TRBV7-2 to TRBJ2-3, with 9 positions matching TRBD2. The CDR3 has 16 amino acids. Trimming at V came to 5 bases and at J to 4 bases, leaving 10 bases not matched to a gene. The germline CDR1 and CDR2 sequences are SGHTA and FQGNSA.

The V and J genes are TRBV10-3 and TRBJ1-2; possibly TRBD1 for D (5 bases). Trimming pared 5 bases from V and 2 bases from J, leaving 9 bases between. Germline V lookup: CDR1 ENHRY, CDR2 SYGVKD. There are 13 residues in the CDR3. The CDR3 region has the DNA TGTGCCATCAGTAGGGACGGAAACTATGGCTACACCTTC. Translated: CAISRDGNYGYTF.

This clone showed up just a few times. V gene TRBV7-2 combines with J gene TRBJ2-2; the D gene is possibly TRBD2 (5 bases). The CDR3 has 14 residues. Germline V lookup: CDR1 SGHTA, CDR2 FQGNSA. Trimming cost V 6 bases and J 6 bases, with 14 bases left between them. This CDR3 reads CASRRSRGPGELFF. In nucleotides, the CDR3 is TGTGCCAGCAGACGCTCTCGAGGGCCCGGGGAGCTGTTTTTT.

The chain links TRBV7-9 to TRBJ1-2, with D tentatively TRBD1 (5 bases). V lost 1 base and J 8 bases, leaving 11 bases between the germline ends. Germline V lookup: CDR1 SEHNR, CDR2 FQNEAQ (reference sequence). The CDR3 has 13 residues. The CDR3 nucleotides read TGTGCCAGCAGCTTAGGCTCCAGGGACGGCTACACCTTC. It translates to CASSLGSRDGYTF.

In the case of this clone: Other DNA sequences in the same sample also yield this CDR3. The chain is built from TRBV29-1 and TRBJ1-1, with a weak D call TRBD1 (5 bases). Trimming took 4 bases from V and 4 from J, leaving 13 bases between them. CDR3 size: 13 residues. Germline V gene sequence: CDR1 SQVTM, CDR2 ANQGSEA. The CDR3 is CSVVRGRSTEAFF. The DNA of the CDR3 is TGCAGCGTTGTGCGGGGGAGGAGCACTGAAGCTTTCTTT.

This clone has just a few counts. The chain is built from TRBV2 and TRBJ2-7; 11 bases agree with TRBD2. V was clipped by 1 base and J by 11 bases; unmatched bases: 7. The CDR3 has 14 residues. The germline CDR1 and CDR2 sequences are SNHLY and FYNNEI. CDR3: CASSEDRTSGPKYF. The CDR3 DNA is TGTGCCAGCAGTGAAGATAGGACTAGCGGGCCAAAGTACTTC.

The chain has TRBV10-3 and TRBJ1-2, with TRBD1 identical over 7 bases. Germline loops: CDR1 ENHRY, CDR2 SYGVKD. The CDR3 has 14 residues. With 10 bases clipped from V and 1 base from J, the junction kept 9 bases outside the gene matches. CDR3 sequence: CATYRTGGNYGYTF. In DNA, the CDR3 is TGTGCCACCTATCGGACAGGCGGTAACTATGGCTACACCTTC.

This clone was detected a few times. This chain links TRBV19 with TRBJ2-7; D call uncertain. CDR3 length: 14 residues. Germline CDR1 and CDR2: LNHDA and SQIVND (reference sequence). V lost 6 bases and J 3 bases, leaving 15 bases between the germline ends. The CDR3 coding sequence is TGTGCCAGTAGGAGGACGTCAACTTACTACGAGCAGTACTTC. It codes for CASRRTSTYYEQYF.

The chain carries TRBV4-1 and TRBJ1-5; D gene unclear. There are 20 residues in the CDR3. From germline, CDR1 is MGHRA and CDR2 YSYEKL. The V and J ends lost 4 bases and 11 bases respectively, with 36 bases between them. CDR3 nucleotide sequence: TGCGCCAGCAGCCCCACACCCCGTGGTCGGCTCCGGGTAGGCTTGTCGGCCCAGCATTTT. It encodes CASSPTPRGRLRVGLSAQHF.